This TCR beta chain is drawn from a study of blood T cell repertoires in COVID-19. Profiling relied on immunoSEQ multiplex PCR, and the TCRdb table lists in-frame clones only, not all of them. This table has roughly 250,000 clones, around nine tenths appearing once. Germline V lookup: CDR1 SGHDN, CDR2 FVKESK. Germline trimming cut 0 bases from V and 7 bases from J; bases unmatched to any gene: 11. This CDR3 comprises 16 residues. The sequenced sample was peripheral blood. The origin of this receptor is a man aged 30 to 39 with COVID-19, enrolled during active disease. V and J are TRBV14 and TRBJ1-2, with TRBD1 matching over 7 bases. This chain's CDR3 is CASSQEGTVRLSGYTF. CDR3 bases: TGTGCCAGCAGCCAAGAGGGGACAGTTAGATTGTCTGGCTACACCTTC.